This TCR beta chain was retrieved from a study of beta chain features in type 1 diabetes. Overall study context: Similarity in age, gender and cell yields was seen between patients and healthy donors. Study-level findings and limits: Insertions were fewer and deletions more numerous at VDJ junctions in type 1 diabetes patients. Moderately but significantly shorter TCRB CDR3s were found in Type 1 diabetes patients in all four CD4+ subsets.

CDR1 is MDHEN and CDR2 is SYDVKM in the germline V gene. V lost 8 bases, J lost 3 bases, and 3 bases stayed unmatched. This CDR3 spans 13 amino acids. Based on CD45RO/CCR7/CD25/CD127/CD95/CD27, CD4+ regulatory, stem cell-like memory, naive and central memory cells were sorted. This clone has just a few counts. What it binds is unknown. Reverse transcribing all isolated RNA meant expressed TCRB transcripts were sequenced. Some clones are missing from TCRdb's copy, which holds only in-frame ones; the method was immunoSEQ multiplex PCR. This table holds 300,000 or so clones, roughly 12% found once. The clonotype comes from a woman younger than 35 with type 1 diabetes. V and J are TRBV28 and TRBJ2-7, with 11 bases that match TRBD2. Sequencing was done on a sample of naive CD4+ T cells from blood. The DNA of the CDR3 is TGTGCCAGCTATGGGACTAGCGGCTACGAGCAGTACTTC. Translating gives CASYGTSGYEQYF.